This T cell receptor (beta chain) was retrieved from a study of cytomegalovirus exposure and HLA in healthy donors. Findings of the study overall: It emerged from a later analysis that several of the most significant clusters appeared to be linked to common viral pathogens. In an earlier analysis, in some 500 donors, most V segments appeared productive either ~90% or ~30% of the time. Among TCR beta chains, those listed as cytomegalovirus-associated numbered approximately 150. Analysis was carried out at a later point, and it linked a missense DCLRE1C variant to TCR beta V- and J-gene trimming.

Germline CDR1 is SGHTA and CDR2 is FQGNSA. With 3 bases removed from V and 3 bases from J, the gap between germline ends came to 16 bases. The CDR3 has 16 amino acids. Both 60 Vbeta primers and 13 Jbeta primers went into the PCR. Measured with immunoSEQ multiplex PCR; TCRdb has only the in-frame clones, and not every one. The data contain approximately 220,000 clones, roughly 79% of them singletons. About this clone itself: Its cognate antigen is unknown.

The sample was PBMCs. J is TRBJ2-3 and V is TRBV7-2; TRBD2 is a possible D gene (6 bases). The source of this sequence is a man aged 18 to 30 in good health and CMV-seronegative. In DNA form, the CDR3 reads TGTGCCAGCAGCTTGAACCGCGGACTACGGACAGATACGCAGTATTTT. Translating it yields CASSLNRGLRTDTQYF.